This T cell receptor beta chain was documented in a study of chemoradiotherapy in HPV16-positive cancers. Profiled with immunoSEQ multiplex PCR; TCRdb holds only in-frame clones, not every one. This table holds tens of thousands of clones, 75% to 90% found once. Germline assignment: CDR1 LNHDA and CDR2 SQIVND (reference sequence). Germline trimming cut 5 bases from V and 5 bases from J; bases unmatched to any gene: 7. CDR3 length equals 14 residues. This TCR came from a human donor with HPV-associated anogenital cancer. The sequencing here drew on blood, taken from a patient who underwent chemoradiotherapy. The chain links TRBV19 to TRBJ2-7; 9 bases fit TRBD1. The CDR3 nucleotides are TGTGCCAGTAGTGCGTCCGGGACAGGGAACGAGCAGTACTTC. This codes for CASSASGTGNEQYF.